This record concerns one T cell receptor beta chain sequence. Its antigen remains unknown. These data belong to a study of shared clonotypes between healthy human individuals. Study observations and caveats: Investigators expected sequencing depth to affect clonotype sharing among donors. Compared with clonotypes that all four donors shared, non-shared clonotypes had lower generation probabilities. Incomplete sequencing of sorted subsets was indicated by rarefaction despite large depth.

Only in-frame clones appear in the TCRdb table, and some are missing; sequencing was by immunoSEQ multiplex PCR. The data hold some 790,000 clones, with approximately 77% observed a single time. V was pared by 3 bases and J by 0 bases, with 15 bases between. Germline CDR1 reads SGHRS; CDR2 reads YFSETQ. The CDR3 runs to 16 residues. The rearrangement joins TRBV5-1 to TRBJ1-1; TRBD1 is a possible D gene (6 bases). Sequences were obtained from memory CD4+ T cells sorted from blood. Subset here: CD45RA-negative fraction. The sequence was collected from a woman aged 30 to 39 in good health. In DNA form, the CDR3 reads TGCGCCAGCAGCTCGGGACACGAGATATTGAACACTGAAGCTTTCTTT. This sequence encodes CASSSGHEILNTEAFF. Full variable domain (rest looked up from reference TRBV5-1 and TRBJ1-1): KAGVTQTPRYLIKTRGQQVTLSCSPISGHRSVSWYQQTPGQGLQFLFEYFSETQRNKGNFPGRFSGRQFSNSRSEMNVSTLELGDSALYLCASSSGHEILNTEAFFGQGTRLTVV.